This T cell receptor (beta chain) was observed in a study of cytomegalovirus exposure and HLA in healthy donors (dated by TCRdb to the late 2010s). About the full investigation: An earlier analysis of several hundred of the donors reported about 300 Gb of sequence data and roughly 120 million unique TCR beta sequences obtained from around 170 million T cells. An early release that covered about 600 HLA-typed donors contained approximately 300 gigabases of sequencing data and 70 million to 100 million unique TCR sequences. Of the roughly 390 genotyped donors, around 81% fell in the genetic ancestry cluster associated with self-reported Caucasian donors. The study aimed to test whether cataloging public T cell receptors could reveal signatures of past pathogen exposure. The study used immunosequencing to profile the T cell repertoires of 600 to 850 subjects and linked those repertoires to cytomegalovirus serostatus. Along with the roughly 670-subject first cohort, a separate validation cohort of over a hundred different subjects was used. The study combined high-throughput TCR immunosequencing, statistical association of individual TCRs with disease status, and machine learning to predict cytomegalovirus infection status. To study patterns of TCR occurrence, a later analysis re-analyzed previously published TCR beta repertoires from 550 to 800 donors and added high-resolution HLA genotyping. Rather than drawing on any new phenotypic data, the later analysis identified candidate immune exposures from TCR beta sequences and the way those sequences occurred across donors. An earlier analysis of roughly 580 of the donors used high-throughput TCR beta sequencing to judge whether each TCR beta V gene segment behaved as functional or pseudogenic. Donor age, sex, ethnicity and CMV serostatus were compiled together with the repertoire data. A later genetic analysis took genome-wide SNP genotypes for about three fifths of the 666 donors and used that subset as a discovery cohort. Every repertoire in the discovery cohort had been generated on one and the same sequencing platform. HLA typing covered class I and class II loci at four-digit resolution. The number of donors typed differed by locus, with about 629-630 for A, B, C, DRB1 and DQB1, 522 for DQA1, approximately 570 for DPA1, and about 450 for DPB1. Five DR-DQ haplotypes were handled as single units for association and clustering, since linkage in the cohort was strong. Among some 400 genotyped donors of the cohort, an average of approximately 240,000 unique TCR beta nucleotide sequences was sequenced per donor, of which 15% to 20% were non-productive.

Details on this clone: The clone's antigen remains unknown. No per-base quality is available; no much larger clone lies one base away.

The full study reports these points: The study gave a list of 150 to 200 TCR beta chains associated with cytomegalovirus. In this cohort, only TCR beta chains were sequenced, and detectable features were limited by the absence of alpha or paired-chain data. Compared with the roughly 600-donor mean, donors in an Asian-associated ancestry cluster had fewer N-insertions in productive TCRs, according to a later genetic analysis. At a false discovery rate of 0.05, a later analysis linked fewer than 20,000 TCR beta sequences to specific HLA alleles. In an earlier analysis of some 550 of the donors, most TCR beta V segments were observed in productive rearrangements about 90% or about 30% of the time, broadly matching IMGT annotations. Because some donors lacked HLA typing at each locus, the association tests relied only on the typed subset. In a later genetic analysis, a missense DCLRE1C variant was associated with V-gene and J-gene trimming of TCR beta chains, and the association was replicated in an independent cohort. Correlated functional status among segregating V segments might reflect linkage disequilibrium, but an unknown experimental factor could not be ruled out. A later analysis reported that several top co-occurrence clusters appeared linked to parvovirus B19, influenza, CMV and Epstein-Barr virus. According to the authors, the approach could potentially be generalized to other disease states and immunological phenotypes. A few of the identified cytomegalovirus-associated TCR beta chains were confirmed in vitro to be specific for cytomegalovirus antigens. The classifier was reported to diagnose cytomegalovirus status with high specificity and sensitivity in both the original cohort and the validation cohort. Some IMGT-functional V segments, including TRBV6-2 and TRBV6-3, could not be told apart with the 87-base-pair reads, so those segments were excluded. The only immune exposure information available for the cohort was CMV serostatus. The earlier analysis of around 600 of the donors excluded roughly 17 rarely observed V segments, including chromosome 9 orphons, because counts were too low. Sequencing depth was assumed to be roughly uniform across donors in the presence/absence analyses, though that assumption may not hold. In a later analysis, the rate of TCR association differed among HLA loci, with DRB1 alleles having the most associated TCRs and HLA-C alleles having the fewest. A cluster of highly shared sequence variants was judged likely to represent a technical artifact of the sequencing pipeline. A further reported finding was that TCR beta sequences accurately predicted the HLA-A and HLA-B alleles for most subjects in the first cohort. When HLA alleles, especially DR and DQ, strongly co-occurred, attributing TCR associations to individual alleles was difficult. Most TCR sequences were observed very rarely across donors, whereas some public TCRs were present in many individuals. In a later analysis, most CMV-associated TCR beta chains were found to appear HLA-restricted, with HLA associations seemingly driven largely by CMV exposure. A later analysis found that HLA-associated TCR beta chains were more clonally expanded and had lower generation probabilities than equally common non-associated chains.

In total, 600 or so healthy bone marrow donors made up the cohort. Cohort members were all nominally healthy when sampled, although unrecorded immune exposures were likely present. The donor tested CMV seropositive and was one of the 289 seropositive cohort members. Every donor gave a peripheral blood sample, and the peripheral blood mononuclear cells from that sample were used for TCR beta sequencing. Genomic DNA was extracted from the blood cell samples with the Qiagen DNeasy Blood Extraction Kit. The CDR3 contains 16 residues, cysteine and phenylalanine counted. CDR3 DNA is the only sequence kept; it has 48 bases, read in frame from the first base. V lost 2 bases and J lost 0 bases, and the count of bases not matched to a germline gene is 3. Per the germline V gene, ENHRY is the CDR1 and SYGVKD is the CDR2. Library construction relied on the immunoSEQ multiplex PCR assay. For the multiplex PCR, a mixture combining 60 forward primers for TCR Vbeta segments and 13 reverse primers for TCR Jbeta segments was used. The CDR3 region of rearranged TCR beta genes was amplified from genomic DNA by a multiplex PCR assay. Amplified TCR beta libraries were sequenced as 87-base-pair reads on the Illumina HiSeq System. Processing in the source paper ran as follows. Across the 670 or so repertoires, a later analysis counted approximately 83 million unique TCR beta chains, approximately 12 million of which were shared by at least two donors. Raw reads were error-corrected and collapsed into unique sequences by a nearest-neighbor algorithm in which closely related sequences were merged to remove PCR and sequencing errors. Alignment of CDR3 sequences to IMGT reference sequences was used to assign V, D and J gene segments. For a sequence to be retained, at least a six-nucleotide match to both a V gene segment and a J gene segment was required. A rearrangement was called productive if the CDR3 had no stop codons and remained in frame with V and J, and every other rearrangement was called non-productive. Following IMGT convention, CDR3 was defined as the stretch from the second conserved V-encoded cysteine up to the conserved J-encoded phenylalanine. The earlier analysis of some 550 of the donors excluded any sequence lacking an unambiguous match to a single V gene segment. In an earlier analysis of several hundred of the donors, V segments were called functional above 56.7% productive rearrangements and were called segregating when the between-donor standard deviation exceeded 5%. To diagnose cytomegalovirus status from the catalog of TCR beta chain sequences, a statistical classification framework was built. V and J gene assignment, in a later analysis, came from comparing TCR nucleotide sequences with IMGT/GENE-DB human TR gene sequences. The TCRdist pipeline was used in a later analysis to assign CDR3 sequences and most-parsimonious VDJ recombination scenarios. In a later analysis, each TCR beta chain was defined by its CDR3 amino acid sequence together with its V-gene family, and reads without a unique V-gene family were excluded. To address suspected cross-contamination and a sequencing artifact, a later analysis removed a few hundred highly shared, low-generation-probability nucleotide sequences. For each public chain, a later analysis derived a clonal expansion index from normalized ranks of inferred template counts within each repertoire. In a later analysis, generation probabilities were computed with a VDJ recombination model fitted to out-of-frame rearrangements, and the resulting probabilities were checked against IGoR. A later analysis scored TCR-TCR, TCR-HLA and TCR-CMV co-occurrence with hypergeometric tests, applying a repertoire-size bias correction to TCR pairs. In a later analysis, false discovery rates were estimated by permuting HLA or CMV assignments 20 times. In a later analysis, co-occurring TCRs were grouped using DBSCAN, with TCRdist sequence similarity added in when clustering inside HLA-allele-positive subsets. Repertoires with fewer than 30,000 or more than 120,000 public chains were left out of co-occurrence clustering, as were five repertoires with anomalous nucleotide sharing. The table comes from immuneACCESS by way of TCRdb, which keeps in-frame sequences with V and J called. Part of the clones is missing from these tables; in studies checked, under half for an unresolved V gene and the rest for unknown reasons. D and trimming were read from the DNA, whereas the V and J calls and clone size are those reported in that table. This sample is represented by approximately 100,000 clones; about 59% of them were singletons. The ten biggest clones cover around 4% of the sample.

The TCR originated in a man aged 30 to 39 in good health and CMV-seropositive. The sequencing input was PBMCs. Recombination joined TRBV10-3 with TRBJ1-2, and 10 junctional nucleotides match TRBD1. The CDR3 region reads CAISERTGGANYGYTF. The nucleotides are TGTGCCATCAGTGAGAGGACAGGGGGAGCTAACTATGGCTACACCTTC.